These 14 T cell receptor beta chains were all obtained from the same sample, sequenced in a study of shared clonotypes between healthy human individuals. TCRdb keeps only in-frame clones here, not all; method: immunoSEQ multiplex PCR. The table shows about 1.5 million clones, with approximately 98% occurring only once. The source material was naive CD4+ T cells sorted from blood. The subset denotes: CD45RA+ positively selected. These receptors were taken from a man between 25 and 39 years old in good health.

As DNA, the CDR3 is TGTGCCAGCAGCCACCTGCCGGGACAGGGGAACTACGAGCAGTACTTC. This gives the protein CASSHLPGQGNYEQYF. V usage is TRBV7-8 and J usage is TRBJ2-7; TRBD1 matches at 10 bases. The CDR3 consists of 16 residues. Germline assignment: CDR1 SGHVS and CDR2 FQNEAQ. J gave up 3 bases and V 5 bases, and 10 bases lay outside the gene matches.

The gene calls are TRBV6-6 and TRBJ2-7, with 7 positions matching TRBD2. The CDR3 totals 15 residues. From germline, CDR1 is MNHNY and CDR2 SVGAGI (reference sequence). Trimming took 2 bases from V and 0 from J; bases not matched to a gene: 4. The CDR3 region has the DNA TGTGCCAGCAGTTACGTCGGCGGGAGCTCCTACGAGCAGTACTTC. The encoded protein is CASSYVGGSSYEQYF.

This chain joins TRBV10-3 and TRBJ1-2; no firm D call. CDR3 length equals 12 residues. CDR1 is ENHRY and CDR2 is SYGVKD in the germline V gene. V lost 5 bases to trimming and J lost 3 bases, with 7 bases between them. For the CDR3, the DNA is TGTGCCATCAGTCCGGGAGACTATGGCTACACCTTC. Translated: CAISPGDYGYTF.

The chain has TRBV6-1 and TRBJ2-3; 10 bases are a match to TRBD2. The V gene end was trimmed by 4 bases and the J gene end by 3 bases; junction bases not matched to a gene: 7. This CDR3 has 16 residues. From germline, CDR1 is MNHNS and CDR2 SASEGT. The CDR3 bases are TGTGCCAGCAGTGCCTCTAGCGGGAGCCGGACAGATACGCAGTATTTT. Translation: CASSASSGSRTDTQYF.

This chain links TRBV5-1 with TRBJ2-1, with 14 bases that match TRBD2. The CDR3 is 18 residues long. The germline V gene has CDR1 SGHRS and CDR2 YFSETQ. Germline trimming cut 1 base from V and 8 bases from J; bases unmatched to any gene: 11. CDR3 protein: CASSLRSRTSGRRYEQFF. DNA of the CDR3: TGCGCCAGCAGCTTGCGGTCGAGGACTAGCGGGAGGAGATATGAGCAGTTCTTC.

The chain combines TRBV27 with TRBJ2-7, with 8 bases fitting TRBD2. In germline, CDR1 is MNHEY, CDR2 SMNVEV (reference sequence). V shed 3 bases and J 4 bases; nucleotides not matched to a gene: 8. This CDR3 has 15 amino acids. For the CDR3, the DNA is TGTGCCAGCAGTTTCTCGACGGGAGGGCCGTACGAGCAGTACTTC. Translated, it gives CASSFSTGGPYEQYF.

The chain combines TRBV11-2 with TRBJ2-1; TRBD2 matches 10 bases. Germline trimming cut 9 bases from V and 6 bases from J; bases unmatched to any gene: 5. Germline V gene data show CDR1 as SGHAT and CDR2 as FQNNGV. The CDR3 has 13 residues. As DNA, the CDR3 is TGTGCCAGTGAGCGGGAGGGTTTCAATGAGCAGTTCTTC. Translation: CASEREGFNEQFF.

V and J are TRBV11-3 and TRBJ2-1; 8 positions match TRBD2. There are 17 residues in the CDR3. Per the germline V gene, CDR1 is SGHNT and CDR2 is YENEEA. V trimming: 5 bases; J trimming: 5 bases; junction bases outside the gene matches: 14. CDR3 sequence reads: CASSQKAGVALDNEQFF. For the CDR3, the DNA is TGTGCCAGCAGCCAGAAAGCGGGAGTGGCATTAGACAATGAGCAGTTCTTC.

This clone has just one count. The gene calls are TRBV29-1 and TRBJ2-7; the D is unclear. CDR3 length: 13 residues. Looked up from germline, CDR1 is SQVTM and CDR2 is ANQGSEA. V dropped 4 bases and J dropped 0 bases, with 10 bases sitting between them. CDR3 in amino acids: CSVVGRYSYEQYF. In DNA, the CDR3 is TGCAGCGTTGTTGGGCGGTACTCCTACGAGCAGTACTTC.

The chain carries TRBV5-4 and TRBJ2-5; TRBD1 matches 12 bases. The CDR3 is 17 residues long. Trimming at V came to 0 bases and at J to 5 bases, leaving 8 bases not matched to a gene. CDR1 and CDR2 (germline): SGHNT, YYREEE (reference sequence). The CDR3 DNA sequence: TGTGCCAGCAGCTTGGATTTTGGGACAGGGGGCTGGGAGACCCAGTACTTC. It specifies CASSLDFGTGGWETQYF.

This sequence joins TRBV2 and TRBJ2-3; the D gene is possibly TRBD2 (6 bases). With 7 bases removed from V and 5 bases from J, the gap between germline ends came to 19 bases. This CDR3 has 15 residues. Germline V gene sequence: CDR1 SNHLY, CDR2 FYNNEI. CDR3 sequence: CASKEGWTPGDTQYF. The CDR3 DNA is TGTGCCAGCAAGGAGGGATGGACTCCGGGAGATACGCAGTATTTT.

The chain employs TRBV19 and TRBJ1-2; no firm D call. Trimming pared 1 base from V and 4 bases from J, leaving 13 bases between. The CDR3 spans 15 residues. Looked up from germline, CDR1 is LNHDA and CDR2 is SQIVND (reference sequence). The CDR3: CASSIAQIGSYGYTF. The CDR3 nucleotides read TGTGCCAGTAGTATAGCCCAGATTGGGAGCTATGGCTACACCTTC.

Written as DNA, the CDR3 is TGTGCCAGCAGTCTCGGGGCTAGCTACAATGAGCAGTTCTTC. Residues: CASSLGASYNEQFF. This chain links TRBV7-9 with TRBJ2-1; D is perhaps TRBD1 or TRBD2 (5 bases each). The CDR3 consists of 14 residues. The germline V gene has CDR1 SEHNR and CDR2 FQNEAQ (reference sequence). The V end was cut by 6 bases, the J end by 3 bases, with 12 bases between.

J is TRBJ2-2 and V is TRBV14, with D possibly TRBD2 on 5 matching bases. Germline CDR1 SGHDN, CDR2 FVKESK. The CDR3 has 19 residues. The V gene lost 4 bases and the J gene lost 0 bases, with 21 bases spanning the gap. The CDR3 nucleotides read TGTGCCAGCAGCCCGCGAGGGCCCAGGAGGATAACGAACACCGGGGAGCTGTTTTTT. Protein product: CASSPRGPRRITNTGELFF.